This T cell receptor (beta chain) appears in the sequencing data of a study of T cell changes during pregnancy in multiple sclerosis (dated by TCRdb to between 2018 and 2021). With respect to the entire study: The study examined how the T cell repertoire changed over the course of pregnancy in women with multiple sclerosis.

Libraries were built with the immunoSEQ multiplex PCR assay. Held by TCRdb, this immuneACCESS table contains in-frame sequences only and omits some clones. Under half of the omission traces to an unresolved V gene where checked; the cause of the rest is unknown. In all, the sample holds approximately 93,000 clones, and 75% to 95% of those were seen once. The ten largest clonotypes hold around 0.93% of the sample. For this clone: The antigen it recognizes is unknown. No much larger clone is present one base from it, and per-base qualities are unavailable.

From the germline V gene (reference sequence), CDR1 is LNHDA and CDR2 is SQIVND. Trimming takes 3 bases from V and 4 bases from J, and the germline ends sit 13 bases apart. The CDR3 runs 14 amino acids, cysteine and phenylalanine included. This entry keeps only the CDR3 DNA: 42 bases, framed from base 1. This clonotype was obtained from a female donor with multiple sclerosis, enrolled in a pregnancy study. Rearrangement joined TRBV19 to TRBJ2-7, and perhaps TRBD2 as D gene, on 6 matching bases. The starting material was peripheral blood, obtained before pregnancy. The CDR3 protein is CASSIIDGGYEQYF. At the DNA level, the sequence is TGTGCCAGTAGTATCATTGACGGGGGTTACGAGCAGTACTTC.